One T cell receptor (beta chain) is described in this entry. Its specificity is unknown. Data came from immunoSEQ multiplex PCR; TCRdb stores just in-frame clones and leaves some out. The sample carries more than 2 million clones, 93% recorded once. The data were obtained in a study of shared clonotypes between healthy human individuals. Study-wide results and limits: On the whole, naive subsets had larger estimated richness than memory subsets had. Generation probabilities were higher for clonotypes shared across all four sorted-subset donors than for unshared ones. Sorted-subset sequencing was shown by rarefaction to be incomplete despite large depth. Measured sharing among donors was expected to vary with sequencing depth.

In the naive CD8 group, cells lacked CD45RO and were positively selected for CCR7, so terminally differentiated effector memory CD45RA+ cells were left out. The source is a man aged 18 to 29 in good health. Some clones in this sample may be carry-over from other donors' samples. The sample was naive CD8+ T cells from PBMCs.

The CDR3 DNA sequence: TGTGCCAGCAGCCGAGCCTGGACAGGGAACGAGCAGTACTTC. Amino acids: CASSRAWTGNEQYF. The rearrangement links TRBV7-8 to TRBJ2-7; 8 bases align to TRBD1. The germline gives CDR1 SGHVS, CDR2 FQNEAQ. The CDR3 is 14 amino acids. Trimming at V came to 5 bases and at J to 5 bases, leaving 8 bases not matched to a gene.